This T cell receptor (beta chain) was found in a study of T-cell memory formation after mild COVID-19. General study results and limits: CD8+ contracting clones occupied EMRA, while CD4+ ones occupied mainly CM and EM. Memory sampled before infection contained some responding clones, suggesting cross-reactive memory joined. Clonal second-wave expansions that peaked on day 37 had unconfirmed SARS-CoV-2 specificity. Clones contracting over day 15 to 85 were CD4/CD8 balanced, with later expanders leaning CD4+.

Germline V gives CDR1 DFQATT, CDR2 SNEGSKA (reference sequence). The V gene lost 3 bases and the J gene lost 5 bases, with 8 bases spanning the gap. CDR3 size: 12 residues. TCRdb reanalysed the 5' RACE reads using MiXCR and keeps one entry per CDR3 protein. The sample records roughly 250,000 distinct CDR3 sequences, over 15% being singletons. Points on this clonotype: Its antigen is still unknown.

The receptor comes from a man aged 18 to 29 who had mild COVID-19 (a few samples of this study predate the infection). Cell type and time point are not known. Input material: PBMCs or a T cell subset sorted from them (not recorded which). The V and J genes are TRBV20-1 and TRBJ2-1; D unclear. CDR3 region: CSAREQHNEQFF. CDR3 nucleotide sequence: TGCAGTGCTAGGGAACAACACAATGAGCAGTTCTTC.